These 17 T cell receptor beta chains came from one sample sequenced in a study of cytomegalovirus exposure and HLA in healthy donors (dated 2017 in TCRdb). The library relied on the immunoSEQ multiplex PCR assay. Not all clones reach the TCRdb copy of this immuneACCESS table, which keeps in-frame sequences only. Checked studies attribute under half of the gap to unresolved V genes and leave the rest unexplained. The sample has roughly 60,000 clones on record, 92% of them singletons. Over 1% of the sample is taken by the ten largest. Sample: PBMCs. The receptors were gathered from a woman aged 18-29 years in good health and CMV-seronegative.

The chain carries TRBV21-1 and TRBJ1-2; whether TRBD1, the table's D call, matches the DNA was not checked. TRBV21-1 is tagged as a pseudogene. The CDR3 totals 12 residues. The CDR3 here is CASSKVGGQIMF. Here the CDR3 DNA reads TGTGCCAGCAGCAAAGTCGGGGGACAGATAATGTTC.

The CDR3 here is CAISEGQENQPQHF. The CDR3 coding sequence is TGTGCCATCAGTGAGGGACAGGAAAATCAGCCCCAGCATTTT. The rearrangement links TRBV10-3 to TRBJ1-5; TRBD1 aligns across 7 bases. V was pared by 2 bases and J by 4 bases, with 2 bases of the junction left unmatched. The CDR3 is made up of 14 amino acids. The germline V gene encodes CDR1 ENHRY and CDR2 SYGVKD.

The chain employs TRBV14 and TRBJ2-1, with 9 bases identical to TRBD2. The CDR3 is 16 residues long. Germline V gene lookup returns CDR1 SGHDN and CDR2 FVKESK. The ends lost 5 bases at V and 4 bases at J; junction bases unmatched: 9. The CDR3 region has the DNA TGTGCCAGCAGCTCCACGGAGACTAGCGGTTACAATGAGCAGTTCTTC. Its protein is CASSSTETSGYNEQFF. The full variable domain, rest sourced from reference TRBV14 and TRBJ2-1, is EAGVTQFPSHSVIEKGQTVTLRCDPISGHDNLYWYRRVMGKEIKFLLHFVKESKQDESGMPNNRFLAERTGGTYSTLKVQPAELEDSGVYFCASSSTETSGYNEQFFGPGTRLTVL.

The rearrangement joins TRBV19 to TRBJ1-2; D perhaps matches TRBD1 (5 bases). Germline V CDR1 and CDR2: LNHDA, SQIVND (reference sequence). V lost 4 bases to trimming and J lost 7 bases, with 19 bases between them. The length of the CDR3 is 15 residues. CDR3 DNA: TGTGCCAGTAGTAGTTTGGACGTAGGGGCCGCTGGCTACACCTTC. This translates into CASSSLDVGAAGYTF.

The chain couples TRBV19 to TRBJ2-2; D uncertain. This CDR3 has 13 amino acids. Germline CDR1 is LNHDA and CDR2 is SQIVND (reference sequence). V lost 3 bases to trimming and J lost 2 bases, with 4 bases between them. CDR3 loop: CASSIVNTGELFF. The DNA for the CDR3 is TGTGCCAGTAGTATCGTAAACACCGGGGAGCTGTTTTTT.

This clone showed up just once. The chain has TRBV5-1 and TRBJ2-1; TRBD1 matches at 7 bases. The V gene end was trimmed by 2 bases and the J gene end by 4 bases; junction bases not matched to a gene: 6. This CDR3 contains 15 residues. CDR1 is SGHRS and CDR2 is YFSETQ in the germline V gene. The CDR3 DNA follows: TGCGCCAGCAGCTTTAGGGGACAGACTTACAATGAGCAGTTCTTC. It yields the protein CASSFRGQTYNEQFF.

The chain employs TRBV18 and TRBJ2-7; 8 bases match TRBD2. V trimming: 3 bases; J trimming: 7 bases; junction bases outside the gene matches: 8. The CDR3 covers 14 residues. Germline V gives CDR1 KGHSH, CDR2 LQKENI. The CDR3 is CASSPTPTGGEQYF. CDR3 nucleotide sequence: TGTGCCAGCTCACCGACCCCTACGGGGGGGGAGCAGTACTTC. Complete variable domain (other parts from reference TRBV18 and TRBJ2-7): NAGVMQNPRHLVRRRGQEARLRCSPMKGHSHVYWYRQLPEEGLKFMVYLQKENIIDESGMPKERFSAEFPKEGPSILRIQQVVRGDSAAYFCASSPTPTGGEQYFGPGTRLTVT.

The chain combines TRBV7-9 with TRBJ2-1; D is perhaps TRBD2 (5 bases). V lost 0 bases to trimming and J lost 9 bases, with 21 bases between them. This CDR3 contains 17 residues. The germline gives CDR1 SEHNR, CDR2 FQNEAQ (reference sequence). CDR3 amino acids: CASSLAGRRTLWGEQFF. The CDR3 region has the DNA TGTGCCAGCAGCTTAGCCGGCAGGAGGACGCTTTGGGGTGAGCAGTTCTTC.

This sequence joins TRBV7-3 and TRBJ2-1, with TRBD2 matching over 11 bases. The CDR3 loop spans 16 amino acids. V gave up 6 bases and J gave up 6 bases; unmatched junction bases: 10. CDR1 and CDR2 from the germline V gene are SGHTA and FQGTGA. The CDR3 sequence is CASSSSGTSGTNEQFF. CDR3 bases: TGTGCCAGCAGTTCATCCGGGACTAGCGGAACCAATGAGCAGTTCTTC.

The chain employs TRBV5-5 and TRBJ1-1, with a tentative D call TRBD1 (5 bases). V lost 4 bases and J lost 1, with 17 bases in between. This CDR3 contains 16 residues. Germline V gene data show CDR1 as SGHKS and CDR2 as YYEKEE (reference sequence). The CDR3 region has the DNA TGTGCCAGCAGCCTCCCTCGAATGACAGAGAACACTGAAGCTTTCTTT. Translated, it gives CASSLPRMTENTEAFF.

The chain recombines TRBV6-6 with TRBJ1-5; 8 nucleotides agree with TRBD1. Germline V CDR1 and CDR2: MNHNY, SVGAGI (reference sequence). V lost 4 bases to trimming and J lost 6 bases; unmatched junction nucleotides: 8. CDR3 length: 15 residues. The CDR3 loop reads CASSLRQGPGQPQHF. The CDR3 region has the DNA TGTGCCAGCAGTTTGCGACAGGGGCCGGGTCAGCCCCAGCATTTT.

The chain joins TRBV5-1 to TRBJ2-5; D may be TRBD2 (6 bases). CDR1 is SGHRS and CDR2 is YFSETQ in the germline V gene. The ends were cut back, 4 bases at V and 3 bases at J, with 10 bases in the middle. The CDR3 extends over 13 amino acids. The chain's CDR3 is CASSLGLEETQYF. DNA for the CDR3: TGCGCCAGCAGCCTGGGACTTGAAGAGACCCAGTACTTC. Full variable domain (remainder filled in from reference TRBV5-1 and TRBJ2-5): KAGVTQTPRYLIKTRGQQVTLSCSPISGHRSVSWYQQTPGQGLQFLFEYFSETQRNKGNFPGRFSGRQFSNSRSEMNVSTLELGDSALYLCASSLGLEETQYFGPGTRLLVL.

V gene TRBV19 combines with J gene TRBJ1-2; 8 bases fit TRBD1. This CDR3 comprises 13 residues. Losses at the gene ends were 6 bases for V and 6 bases for J; bases not matched to a gene: 6. CDR1 is LNHDA, CDR2 SQIVND, per germline (reference sequence). In DNA, the CDR3 is TGTGCCAGTAGGACGACAGGGGAAGATGGCTACACCTTC. Amino acid sequence: CASRTTGEDGYTF.

This clone was counted a single time. The CDR3 nucleotides are TGTGCCAGCAGCTTAGAACAGGGGTTTGAAAAACTGTTTTTT. Translated: CASSLEQGFEKLFF. V gene TRBV7-9 combines with J gene TRBJ1-4; 7 positions match TRBD1. V lost 1 base, J lost 7 bases, and 3 bases stayed unmatched. The CDR3 totals 14 residues. Germline lookup yields CDR1 SEHNR and CDR2 FQNEAQ (reference sequence).

V is TRBV2 and J is TRBJ2-1; 11 nucleotides line up with TRBD2. Unmatched junction bases numbered 4, after V lost 6 bases and J lost 3 bases. Per the germline V gene, CDR1 is SNHLY and CDR2 is FYNNEI. The CDR3 is made up of 15 amino acids. Written as DNA, the CDR3 is TGTGCCAGCAGGGAGGGACTAGCGGTCTACAATGAGCAGTTCTTC. It specifies CASREGLAVYNEQFF.

The chain has TRBV5-1 and TRBJ1-1, with TRBD1 matching over 7 bases. This CDR3 is 14 amino acids long. V lost 4 bases and J lost 3; bases outside the gene matches: 6. The germline gives CDR1 SGHRS, CDR2 YFSETQ. Here the CDR3 DNA reads TGCGCCAGCAGCCCAACTCAGGGGGACACTGAAGCTTTCTTT. It is translated as CASSPTQGDTEAFF.

The chain carries TRBV30 and TRBJ2-7, with TRBD1 identical over 7 bases. The CDR3 totals 12 residues. In germline, CDR1 is GTSNPN, CDR2 SVGIG (reference sequence). The ends lost 3 bases at V and 4 bases at J; junction bases unmatched: 3. The CDR3 protein is CAWSPTGYEQYF. The CDR3 bases are TGTGCCTGGAGCCCGACAGGGTACGAGCAGTACTTC.